The entry below gives a single T cell receptor (beta chain) sequence along with its context. Its target is unknown. CDR3 length: 15 amino acids. V shed 3 bases and J 7 bases; nucleotides not matched to a gene: 1. The germline CDR1 and CDR2 sequences are MNHEY and SMNVEV (reference sequence). The PCR employed 60 Vbeta primers together with 13 Jbeta primers. Clones were sequenced by immunoSEQ multiplex PCR, and TCRdb holds only the in-frame ones, with some missing. The sample's table shows about 49,000 clones. This sample is drawn from a study of cytomegalovirus exposure and HLA in healthy donors. Study summary: Prior work identified around 120 million unique TCR beta sequences in some 200 million T cells. Study results and caveats: Productive rates of about 87% or about 30% were seen for most TCR beta V segments in an earlier analysis. Most CMV-associated TCR beta chains appeared HLA-restricted in a later analysis. A reported reduction in N-insertions relative to the roughly 710-donor mean was seen in an Asian-associated ancestry cluster in a later analysis.

This receptor was obtained from a man younger than 30 in good health and CMV-seropositive. The genes are TRBV27 and TRBJ2-2, with 14 bases lining up with TRBD2. The sample was PBMCs. The CDR3 nucleotides are TGTGCCAGCAGTTTCGGGACTAGCGGGAGCGGGGAGCTGTTTTTT. Amino acid sequence: CASSFGTSGSGELFF.